One and the same sample provided the 26 T cell receptor beta chains below, sequenced in a study of vaccination and CD4 T cells after COVID-19. These receptors have no known antigen. As to treatment: approximately 11-day PBMC culture with coronavirus spike peptide pools or control peptides (ViraFEST assay). At the Johns Hopkins FTIC core, DNA taken from cultured CD4+ T cells was sequenced by way of the Oncomine TCR Beta short-read assay. TCRdb fed the PCR reads into MiXCR, producing one record per CDR3 protein. The table shows about 9,700 distinct CDR3 sequences, with around 67% occurring only once. The sequenced sample was CD4+ T cells from blood, cultured in vitro. These receptor sequences come from a human donor who had recovered from COVID-19.

This chain links TRBV7-2 with TRBJ1-1, with D perhaps matching TRBD1 (5 bases). CDR3 length: 15 amino acids. V gave up 1 base and J gave up 11 bases, with 20 bases separating them. Germline CDR1 reads SGHTA; CDR2 reads FQGNSA. Here the CDR3 reads CASSLDRDQGFGAFF. CDR3 nucleotides: TGTGCCAGCAGCTTAGATCGGGACCAGGGATTTGGGGCTTTCTTT.

The chain recombines TRBV5-4 with TRBJ2-7, with D tentatively TRBD2 (6 bases). The length of the CDR3 is 15 residues. Trimming shortened V by 0 bases and J by 2 bases, and 12 bases separated the two germline ends. CDR1 and CDR2 from the germline V gene are SGHNT and YYREEE (reference sequence). Written as DNA, the CDR3 is TGTGCCAGCAGCTTGGAAGGTAGCGGACCCTACGAGCAGTACTTC. It codes for CASSLEGSGPYEQYF.

The CDR3 is CSANRDTTGGYTF. As DNA, the CDR3 is TGCAGTGCTAACAGGGACACCACGGGTGGCTACACCTTC. V is TRBV20-1 and J is TRBJ1-2; weak D call: TRBD1 (6 bases). With 4 bases removed from V and 7 bases from J, the gap between germline ends came to 16 bases. The germline gives CDR1 DFQATT, CDR2 SNEGSKA (reference sequence). This CDR3 region has 13 residues.

The chain has TRBV7-2 and TRBJ2-5, with 8 bases aligning to TRBD1. V lost 7 bases, J lost 5 bases, and 12 bases stayed unmatched. CDR3 size: 15 residues. Germline lookup yields CDR1 SGHTA and CDR2 FQGNSA. The CDR3 sequence: CASTPGRGLGETQYF. The CDR3 region has the DNA TGTGCCAGCACCCCGGGCAGGGGGCTAGGGGAGACCCAGTACTTC.

This clonotype was found a few times. This rearrangement joins TRBV30 to TRBJ1-2; D not resolved. The CDR3 extends over 8 amino acids. Germline CDR1 and CDR2: GTSNPN and SVGIG (reference sequence). Trimming removed 8 bases from V and 9 bases from J, with 7 bases in between. The CDR3 DNA sequence: TGTGCCGTCAACAGCTACACCTTC. Its protein product is CAVNSYTF.

This chain uses TRBV20-1 with TRBJ2-7, with D unclear. V was trimmed by 8 bases and J by 2 bases, leaving 28 bases between them. This CDR3 region has 17 residues. Germline V gene sequence: CDR1 DFQATT, CDR2 SNEGSKA (reference sequence). CDR3 sequence: CSPLPLPRTSAAYEQYF. The CDR3 nucleotides read TGCAGTCCGCTACCTTTACCGCGGACCAGCGCCGCCTACGAGCAGTACTTC.

V usage is TRBV6-1 and J usage is TRBJ1-1, with 8 bases lining up with TRBD1. The V gene end was trimmed by 6 bases and the J gene end by 6 bases; junction bases not matched to a gene: 0. There are 11 residues in the CDR3. The germline V gene has CDR1 MNHNS and CDR2 SASEGT. The CDR3 nucleotides are TGTGCCAGCAGCAGGGGGCCTGAAGCTTTCTTT. Translated: CASSRGPEAFF.

The J gene is TRBJ2-3, the V gene TRBV7-9; D unresolved. The V gene lost 0 bases and the J gene lost 0 bases, with 10 bases spanning the gap. Germline lookup yields CDR1 SEHNR and CDR2 FQNEAQ (reference sequence). The CDR3 runs 16 residues. CDR3 sequence: CASSLAGGESTDTQYF. The CDR3 nucleotides read TGTGCCAGCAGCTTAGCCGGTGGCGAAAGCACAGATACGCAGTATTTT.

The rearrangement uses TRBV27 and TRBJ2-7; D is perhaps TRBD2 (6 bases). Looked up from germline, CDR1 is MNHEY and CDR2 is SMNVEV (reference sequence). The CDR3 extends over 15 amino acids. V gave up 6 bases and J gave up 0 bases, with 15 bases separating them. This chain's CDR3 is CASSWVGGTSYEQYF. As DNA, the CDR3 is TGTGCCAGCAGCTGGGTGGGCGGGACCTCCTACGAGCAGTACTTC.

The chain combines TRBV19 with TRBJ1-1; the D is unclear. The CDR3 extends over 13 amino acids. Germline CDR1 and CDR2: LNHDA and SQIVND (reference sequence). Trimming removed 6 bases from V and 1 base from J, with 9 bases in between. The CDR3 reads CASSYTANTEAFF. Here the CDR3 DNA reads TGTGCCAGTAGCTATACAGCGAACACTGAAGCTTTCTTT.

This rearrangement joins TRBV7-8 to TRBJ1-1, with TRBD1 as a possible D gene (6 bases). Germline V gene data show CDR1 as SGHVS and CDR2 as FQNEAQ. The CDR3 loop spans 13 amino acids. V shed 6 bases and J shed 6 bases, with 14 bases lying between them. The CDR3 loop reads CASSSRGSAEAFF. CDR3 DNA sequence: TGTGCCAGCAGTTCGAGGGGGTCGGCTGAAGCTTTCTTT.

The chain employs TRBV7-9 and TRBJ2-5, with 11 positions matching TRBD1. Trimming cost V 2 bases and J 4 bases; bases outside gene matches: 6. The CDR3 loop spans 16 amino acids. Germline V gene sequence: CDR1 SEHNR, CDR2 FQNEAQ (reference sequence). CDR3 sequence: CASSLTGTGGRETQYF. CDR3 sequence (DNA): TGTGCCAGCAGCTTAACTGGGACAGGGGGTAGAGAGACCCAGTACTTC.

The V call is TRBV19, the J call TRBJ1-1; the D is unclear. V was trimmed by 1 base and J by 6 bases, leaving 3 bases between them. Germline loops: CDR1 LNHDA, CDR2 SQIVND (reference sequence). This CDR3 contains 11 residues. The CDR3 nucleotides are TGTGCCAGTAGTATAGGATCTGAAGCTTTCTTT. This translates into CASSIGSEAFF.

The V gene is TRBV10-3, the J gene TRBJ2-1, with a possible D match to TRBD1 (6 bases). The germline V and J ends were trimmed by 0 bases and 4 bases, with 13 bases remaining between them. The length of the CDR3 is 16 residues. The V gene's germline CDR1 is ENHRY and CDR2 SYGVKD. CDR3 residues: CAISESPGAQYNEQFF. The CDR3 DNA reads TGTGCCATCAGTGAGTCCCCAGGGGCACAATACAATGAGCAGTTCTTC.

The chain carries TRBV20-1 and TRBJ2-1; D possibly corresponds to TRBD2 (6 bases). Germline V CDR1 and CDR2: DFQATT, SNEGSKA (reference sequence). CDR3 length: 16 residues. Deletions cut 5 bases from V and 0 bases from J, with 17 bases between. Here the CDR3 reads CSAVEGLPSSYNEQFF. CDR3 in DNA: TGCAGTGCTGTAGAGGGACTTCCAAGCTCCTACAATGAGCAGTTCTTC.

This rearrangement joins TRBV7-9 to TRBJ2-4; 13 bases map to TRBD2. Germline V lookup: CDR1 SEHNR, CDR2 FQNEAQ (reference sequence). The V gene end was trimmed by 6 bases and the J gene end by 6 bases; junction bases not matched to a gene: 14. CDR3 length: 18 residues. CDR3 amino acids: CASSFPRLAGGFGNIQYF. DNA for the CDR3: TGTGCCAGCAGTTTCCCTCGACTAGCGGGAGGATTCGGAAACATTCAGTACTTC.

The chain is built from TRBV5-4 and TRBJ2-5; weak D call: TRBD1 (6 bases). The ends were cut back, 2 bases at V and 3 bases at J, with 11 bases in the middle. The CDR3 runs to 14 residues. Germline V gene data show CDR1 as SGHNT and CDR2 as YYREEE (reference sequence). The CDR3 here is CASSFSGVEETQYF. Written as DNA, the CDR3 is TGTGCCAGCAGCTTTTCAGGGGTGGAAGAGACCCAGTACTTC. Full variable domain (rest looked up from reference TRBV5-4 and TRBJ2-5): ETGVTQSPTHLIKTRGQQVTLRCSSQSGHNTVSWYQQALGQGPQFIFQYYREEENGRGNFPPRFSGLQFPNYSSELNVNALELDDSALYLCASSFSGVEETQYFGPGTRLLVL.

The chain is built from TRBV7-9 and TRBJ1-1; 8 bases are a match to TRBD1. Germline assignment: CDR1 SEHNR and CDR2 FQNEAQ (reference sequence). CDR3 size: 15 residues. With 5 bases clipped from V and 0 bases from J, the junction kept 5 bases outside the gene matches. The CDR3 DNA sequence: TGTGCCAGCAGCGCACGCAGGGGGCTGAACACTGAAGCTTTCTTT. Its protein is CASSARRGLNTEAFF.

CDR3 loop: CSAGGLAAYNEQFF. The CDR3 DNA is TGCAGTGCTGGGGGACTAGCGGCCTACAATGAGCAGTTCTTC. This sequence joins TRBV20-1 and TRBJ2-1; TRBD2 agrees at 11 bases. Looked up from germline, CDR1 is DFQATT and CDR2 is SNEGSKA (reference sequence). This CDR3 spans 14 amino acids. J lost 2 bases, V lost 5 bases, and 2 bases had no gene match.

The genes are TRBV6-1 and TRBJ2-2; TRBD1 agrees at 8 bases. From germline, CDR1 is MNHNS and CDR2 SASEGT. The CDR3 contains 17 residues. Trimming at V came to 6 bases and at J to 4 bases, leaving 13 bases not matched to a gene. The CDR3 nucleotides read TGTGCCAGCAGCCGACACCTACAGGGGGTGGGCACCGGGGAGCTGTTTTTT. Translation: CASSRHLQGVGTGELFF.

The V gene is TRBV6-2 or TRBV6-3, the J gene TRBJ1-2; D not certain. Germline V gives CDR1 MNHEY, CDR2 SVGEGT. The germline V and J ends were trimmed by 6 bases and 5 bases, with 16 bases remaining between them. CDR3 size: 14 residues. For the CDR3, the DNA is TGTGCCAGCAGGGACGTTACTACAGAATATGGCTACACCTTC. It encodes CASRDVTTEYGYTF.

This chain joins TRBV11-2 and TRBJ2-5; TRBD2 might be the D (5 bases). V lost 1 base and J 5 bases, leaving 14 bases between the germline ends. The CDR3 runs to 15 residues. The germline V gene has CDR1 SGHAT and CDR2 FQNNGV. The CDR3 protein is CASSLVSGSGETQYF. For the CDR3, the DNA is TGTGCCAGCAGCTTAGTGTCGGGATCGGGGGAGACCCAGTACTTC.

The chain uses TRBV4-3 and TRBJ1-3, with a tentative D call TRBD1 (6 bases). The V gene lost 2 bases and the J gene lost 0 bases, with 11 bases spanning the gap. The CDR3 runs to 16 residues. Looked up from germline, CDR1 is LGHNA and CDR2 is YSLEER. The CDR3 here is CASSQKPQGSGNTIYF. CDR3 DNA sequence: TGCGCCAGCAGCCAAAAACCACAGGGCTCTGGAAACACCATATATTTT.

The V and J genes are TRBV11-3 and TRBJ2-7, with D perhaps being TRBD1 or TRBD2 (5 bases each). The CDR3 sequence is 16 residues long. Deletions cut 5 bases from V and 2 bases from J, with 19 bases between. Germline V gene data show CDR1 as SGHNT and CDR2 as YENEEA. CDR3: CASSQIHGGMTYEQYF. The CDR3 DNA sequence: TGTGCCAGCAGCCAAATCCATGGGGGAATGACCTACGAGCAGTACTTC.

The count of this clonotype is one. This chain connects TRBV19 to TRBJ1-2; no clear D. This CDR3 spans 14 amino acids. V was shortened by 3 bases and J by 8 bases, with 16 bases between the two germline ends. Germline CDR1 is LNHDA and CDR2 is SQIVND (reference sequence). This chain's CDR3 is CASSIFGQWSGYTF. The CDR3 DNA follows: TGTGCCAGTAGTATTTTCGGTCAGTGGAGCGGCTACACCTTC.

Only a few counts were recorded for this clonotype. This sequence joins TRBV20-1 and TRBJ1-2; D unresolved. CDR1 and CDR2 from the germline V gene are DFQATT and SNEGSKA (reference sequence). The CDR3 runs 14 residues. V was shortened by 3 bases and J by 0 bases, with 11 bases between the two germline ends. Here the CDR3 reads CSASPAGANYGYTF. Written as DNA, the CDR3 is TGCAGTGCTAGCCCCGCGGGAGCTAACTATGGCTACACCTTC.